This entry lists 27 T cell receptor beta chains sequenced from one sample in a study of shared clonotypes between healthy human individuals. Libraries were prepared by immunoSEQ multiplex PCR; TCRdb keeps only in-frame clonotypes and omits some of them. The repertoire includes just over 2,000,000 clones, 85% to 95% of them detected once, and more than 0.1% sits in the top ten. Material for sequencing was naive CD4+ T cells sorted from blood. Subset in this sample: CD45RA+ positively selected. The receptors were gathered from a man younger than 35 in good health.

This CDR3 reads CASSSTGTFYEQYF. The CDR3 DNA reads TGTGCCAGCAGCTCGACCGGGACATTTTACGAGCAGTACTTC. This chain joins TRBV7-9 and TRBJ2-5, with D maybe TRBD1 (6 bases). The J call is uncertain, as TRBJ2-7 better fits the DNA end. The CDR3 runs 14 residues. The germline V gene has CDR1 SEHNR and CDR2 FQNEAQ (reference sequence).

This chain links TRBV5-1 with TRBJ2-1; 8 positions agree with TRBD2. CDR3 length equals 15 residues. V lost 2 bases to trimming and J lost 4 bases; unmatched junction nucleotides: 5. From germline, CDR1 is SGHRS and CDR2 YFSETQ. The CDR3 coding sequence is TGCGCCAGCAGCTTACTAGCGGACCCTTACAATGAGCAGTTCTTC. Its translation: CASSLLADPYNEQFF.

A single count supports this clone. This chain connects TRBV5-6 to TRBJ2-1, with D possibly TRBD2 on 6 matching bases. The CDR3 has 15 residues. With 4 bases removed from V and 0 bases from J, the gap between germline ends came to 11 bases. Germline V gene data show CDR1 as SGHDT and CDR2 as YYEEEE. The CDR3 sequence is CASSTTAGSYNEQFF. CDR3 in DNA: TGTGCCAGCAGCACGACAGCGGGCTCCTACAATGAGCAGTTCTTC.

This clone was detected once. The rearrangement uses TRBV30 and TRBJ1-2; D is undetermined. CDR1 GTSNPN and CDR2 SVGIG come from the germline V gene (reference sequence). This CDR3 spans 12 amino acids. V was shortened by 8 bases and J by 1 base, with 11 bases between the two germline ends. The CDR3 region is CAKLTSNYGYTF. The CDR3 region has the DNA TGTGCCAAACTTACAAGTAACTATGGCTACACCTTC.

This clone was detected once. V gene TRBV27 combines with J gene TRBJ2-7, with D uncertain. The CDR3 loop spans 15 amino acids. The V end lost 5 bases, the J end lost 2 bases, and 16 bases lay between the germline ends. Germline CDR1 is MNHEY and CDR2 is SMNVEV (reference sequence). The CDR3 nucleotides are TGTGCCAGCAGTCGGACCTTCCTAGGAACCTACGAGCAGTACTTC. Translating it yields CASSRTFLGTYEQYF.

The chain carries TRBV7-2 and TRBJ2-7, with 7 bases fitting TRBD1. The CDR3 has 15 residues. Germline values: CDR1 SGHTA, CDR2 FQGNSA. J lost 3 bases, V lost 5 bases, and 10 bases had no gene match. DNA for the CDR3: TGTGCCAGCAGCCCGTACAGGGGTGGGGGCTACGAGCAGTACTTC. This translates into CASSPYRGGGYEQYF. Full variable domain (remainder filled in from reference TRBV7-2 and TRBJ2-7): GAGVSQSPSNKVTEKGKDVELRCDPISGHTALYWYRQSLGQGLEFLIYFQGNSAPDKSGLPSDRFSAERTGGSVSTLTIQRTQQEDSAVYLCASSPYRGGGYEQYFGPGTRLTVT.

The CDR3 nucleotides read TGTGCCAGCAGCGTAGCACAGGGGGCCTTATCACCCCTCCACTTT. It specifies CASSVAQGALSPLHF. V and J are TRBV9 and TRBJ1-6, with TRBD1 matching over 9 bases. V was pared by 0 bases and J by 10 bases, with 5 bases of the junction left unmatched. The germline V gene has CDR1 SGDLS and CDR2 YYNGEE. The CDR3 runs to 15 residues.

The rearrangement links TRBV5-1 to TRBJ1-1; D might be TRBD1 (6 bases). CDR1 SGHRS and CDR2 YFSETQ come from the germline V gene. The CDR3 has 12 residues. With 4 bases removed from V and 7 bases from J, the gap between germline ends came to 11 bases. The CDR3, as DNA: TGCGCCAGCAGCACCGGACAGCGTGAAGCTTTCTTT. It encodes CASSTGQREAFF.

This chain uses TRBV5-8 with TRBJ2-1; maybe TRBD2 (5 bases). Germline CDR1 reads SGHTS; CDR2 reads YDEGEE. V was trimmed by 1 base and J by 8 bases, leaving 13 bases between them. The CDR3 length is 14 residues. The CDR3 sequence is CASSLWTLGDEQFF. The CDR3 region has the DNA TGTGCCAGCAGCTTGTGGACTTTAGGCGATGAGCAGTTCTTC.

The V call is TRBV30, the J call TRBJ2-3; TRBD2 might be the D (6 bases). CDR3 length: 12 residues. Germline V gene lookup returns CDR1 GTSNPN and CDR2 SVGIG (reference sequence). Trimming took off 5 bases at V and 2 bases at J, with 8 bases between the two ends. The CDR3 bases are TGTGCCTGGGGGGGGTTCACAGATACGCAGTATTTT. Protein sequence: CAWGGFTDTQYF. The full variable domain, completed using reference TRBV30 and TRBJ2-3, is SQTIHQWPATLVQPVGSPLSLECTVEGTSNPNLYWYRQAAGRGLQLLFYSVGIGQISSEVPQNLSASRPQDRQFILSSKKLLLSDSGFYLCAWGGFTDTQYFGPGTRLTVL.

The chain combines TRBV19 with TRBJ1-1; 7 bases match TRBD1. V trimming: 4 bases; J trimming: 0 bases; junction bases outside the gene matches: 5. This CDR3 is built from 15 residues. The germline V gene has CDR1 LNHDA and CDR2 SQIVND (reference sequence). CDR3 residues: CASSTHRGMNTEAFF. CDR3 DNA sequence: TGTGCCAGTAGTACTCACAGGGGAATGAACACTGAAGCTTTCTTT. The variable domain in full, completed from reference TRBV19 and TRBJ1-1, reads DGGITQSPKYLFRKEGQNVTLSCEQNLNHDAMYWYRQDPGQGLRLIYYSQIVNDFQKGDIAEGYSVSREKKESFPLTVTSAQKNPTAFYLCASSTHRGMNTEAFFGQGTRLTVV.

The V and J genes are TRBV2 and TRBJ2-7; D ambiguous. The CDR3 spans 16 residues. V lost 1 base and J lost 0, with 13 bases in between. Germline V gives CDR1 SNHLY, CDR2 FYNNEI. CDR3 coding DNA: TGTGCCAGCAGTGAAGGCCGTAGTAAAATCTCCTACGAGCAGTACTTC. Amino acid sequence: CASSEGRSKISYEQYF. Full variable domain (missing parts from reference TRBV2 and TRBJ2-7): EPEVTQTPSHQVTQMGQEVILRCVPISNHLYFYWYRQILGQKVEFLVSFYNNEISEKSEIFDDQFSVERPDGSNFTLKIRSTKLEDSAMYFCASSEGRSKISYEQYFGPGTRLTVT.

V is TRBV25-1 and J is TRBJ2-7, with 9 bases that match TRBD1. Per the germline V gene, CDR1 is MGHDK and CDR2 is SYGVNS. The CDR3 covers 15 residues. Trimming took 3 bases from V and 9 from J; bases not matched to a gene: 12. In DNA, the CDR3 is TGTGCCAGCAGTGATTCCGGGACAGGGCTACGAAGGCAGTACTTC. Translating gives CASSDSGTGLRRQYF.

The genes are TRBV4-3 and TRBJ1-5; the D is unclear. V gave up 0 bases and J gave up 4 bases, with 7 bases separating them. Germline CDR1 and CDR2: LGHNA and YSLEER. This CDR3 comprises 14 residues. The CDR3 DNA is TGCGCCAGCAGCCAAGATTGGGGAAATCAGCCCCAGCATTTT. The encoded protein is CASSQDWGNQPQHF.

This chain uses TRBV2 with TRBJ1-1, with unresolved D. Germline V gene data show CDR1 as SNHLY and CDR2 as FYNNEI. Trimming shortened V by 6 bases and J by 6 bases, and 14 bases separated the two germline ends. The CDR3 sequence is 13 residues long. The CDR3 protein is CASRTIGMSEAFF. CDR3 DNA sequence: TGTGCCAGCAGGACTATAGGGATGTCTGAAGCTTTCTTT.

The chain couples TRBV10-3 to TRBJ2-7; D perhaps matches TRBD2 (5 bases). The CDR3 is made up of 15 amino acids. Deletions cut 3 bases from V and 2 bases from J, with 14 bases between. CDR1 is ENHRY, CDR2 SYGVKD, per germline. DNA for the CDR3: TGTGCCATCAGTGACTCGGGGATTCTACCCTACGAGCAGTACTTC. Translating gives CAISDSGILPYEQYF.

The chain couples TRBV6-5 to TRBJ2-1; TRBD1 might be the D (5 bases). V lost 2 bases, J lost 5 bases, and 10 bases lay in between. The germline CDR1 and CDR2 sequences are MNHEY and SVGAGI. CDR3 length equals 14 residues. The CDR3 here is CASSYMGPDNEQFF. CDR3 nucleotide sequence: TGTGCCAGCAGTTACATGGGGCCCGACAATGAGCAGTTCTTC.

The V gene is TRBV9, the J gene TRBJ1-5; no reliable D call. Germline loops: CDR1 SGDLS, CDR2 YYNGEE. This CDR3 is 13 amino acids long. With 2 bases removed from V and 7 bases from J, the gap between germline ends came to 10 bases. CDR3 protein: CASSVGPTQPQHF. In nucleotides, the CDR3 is TGTGCCAGCAGCGTGGGTCCCACGCAGCCCCAGCATTTT.

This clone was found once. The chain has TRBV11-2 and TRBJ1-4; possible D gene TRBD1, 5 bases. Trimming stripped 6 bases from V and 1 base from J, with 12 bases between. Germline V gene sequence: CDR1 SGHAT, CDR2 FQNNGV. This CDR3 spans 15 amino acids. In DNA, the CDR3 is TGTGCCAGCAGAAGGTGGGGGGAAACTAATGAAAAACTGTTTTTT. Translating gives CASRRWGETNEKLFF.

The CDR3 DNA sequence: TGTGCCAGCAGTTGGACAGGGGTCACCGGGGAGCTGTTTTTT. This translates into CASSWTGVTGELFF. V usage is TRBV6-5 and J usage is TRBJ2-2; the match to TRBD1 covers 9 bases. Germline V CDR1 and CDR2: MNHEY, SVGAGI. CDR3 length: 14 amino acids. The V gene end was trimmed by 4 bases and the J gene end by 4 bases; junction bases not matched to a gene: 1.

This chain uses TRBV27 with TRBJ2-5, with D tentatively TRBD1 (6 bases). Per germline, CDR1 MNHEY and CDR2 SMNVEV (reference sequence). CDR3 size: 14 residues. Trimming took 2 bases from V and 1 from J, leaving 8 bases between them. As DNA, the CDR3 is TGTGCCAGCAGTTTAAACAGGGCCCAAGAGACCCAGTACTTC. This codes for CASSLNRAQETQYF.

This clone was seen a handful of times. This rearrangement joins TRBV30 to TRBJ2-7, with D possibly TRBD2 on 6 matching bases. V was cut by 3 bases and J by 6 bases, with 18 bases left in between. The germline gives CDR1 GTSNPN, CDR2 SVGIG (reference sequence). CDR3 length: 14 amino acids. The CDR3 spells CAWRETGVGAEQYF. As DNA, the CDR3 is TGTGCCTGGAGGGAAACGGGAGTAGGTGCCGAGCAGTACTTC.

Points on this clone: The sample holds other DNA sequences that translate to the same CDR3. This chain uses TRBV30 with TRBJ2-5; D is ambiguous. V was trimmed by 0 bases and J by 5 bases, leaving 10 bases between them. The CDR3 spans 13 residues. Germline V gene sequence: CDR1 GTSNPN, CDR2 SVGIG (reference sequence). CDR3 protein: CAWSVGLGETQYF. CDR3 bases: TGTGCCTGGAGTGTTGGGCTCGGGGAGACCCAGTACTTC.

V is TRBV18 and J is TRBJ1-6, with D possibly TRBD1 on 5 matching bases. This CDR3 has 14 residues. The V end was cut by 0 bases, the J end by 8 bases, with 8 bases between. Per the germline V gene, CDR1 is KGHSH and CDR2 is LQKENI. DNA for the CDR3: TGTGCCAGCTCACCACCACAGGTGTATTCACCCCTCCACTTT. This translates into CASSPPQVYSPLHF.

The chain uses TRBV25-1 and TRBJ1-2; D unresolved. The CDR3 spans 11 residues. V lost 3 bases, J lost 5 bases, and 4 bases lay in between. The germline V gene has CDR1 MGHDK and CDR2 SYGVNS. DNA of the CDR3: TGTGCCAGCAGTGACATTTATGGCTACACCTTC. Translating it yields CASSDIYGYTF.

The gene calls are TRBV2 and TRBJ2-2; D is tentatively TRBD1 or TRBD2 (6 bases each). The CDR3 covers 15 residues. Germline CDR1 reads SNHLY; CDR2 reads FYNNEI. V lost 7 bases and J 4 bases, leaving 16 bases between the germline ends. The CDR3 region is CASTLGGSGTGELFF. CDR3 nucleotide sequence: TGTGCCAGCACATTAGGGGGTAGCGGCACCGGGGAGCTGTTTTTT.

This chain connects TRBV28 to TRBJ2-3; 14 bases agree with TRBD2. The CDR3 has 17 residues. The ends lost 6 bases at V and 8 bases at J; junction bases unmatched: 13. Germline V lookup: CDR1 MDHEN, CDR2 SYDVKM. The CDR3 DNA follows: TGTGCCAGCAGCTCCCCGGGACTAGCGGGGGCAAGGGGTACGCAGTATTTT. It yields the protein CASSSPGLAGARGTQYF.